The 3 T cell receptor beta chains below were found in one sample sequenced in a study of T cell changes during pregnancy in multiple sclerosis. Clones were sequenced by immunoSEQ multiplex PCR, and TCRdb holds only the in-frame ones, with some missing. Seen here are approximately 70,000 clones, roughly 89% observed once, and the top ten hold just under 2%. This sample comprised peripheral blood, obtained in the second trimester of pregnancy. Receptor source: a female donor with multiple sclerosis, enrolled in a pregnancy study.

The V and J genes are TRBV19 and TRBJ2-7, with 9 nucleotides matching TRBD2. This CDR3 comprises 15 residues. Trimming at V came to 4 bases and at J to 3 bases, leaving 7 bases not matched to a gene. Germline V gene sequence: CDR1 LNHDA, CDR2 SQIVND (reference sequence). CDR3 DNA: TGTGCCAGTAGTACCTCCGGGACTAGCTACTACGAGCAGTACTTC. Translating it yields CASSTSGTSYYEQYF.

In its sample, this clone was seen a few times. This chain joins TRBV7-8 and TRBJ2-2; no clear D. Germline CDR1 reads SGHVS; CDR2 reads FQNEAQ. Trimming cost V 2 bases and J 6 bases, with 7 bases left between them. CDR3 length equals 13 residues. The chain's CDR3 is CASSLFAAGELFF. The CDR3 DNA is TGTGCCAGCAGCTTATTCGCGGCCGGGGAGCTGTTTTTT.

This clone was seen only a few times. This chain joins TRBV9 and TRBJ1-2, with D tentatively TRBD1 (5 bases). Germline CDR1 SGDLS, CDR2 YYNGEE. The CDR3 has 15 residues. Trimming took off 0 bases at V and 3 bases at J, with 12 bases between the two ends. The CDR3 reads CASSVAAGGDYGYTF. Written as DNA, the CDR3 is TGTGCCAGCAGCGTAGCCGCGGGAGGGGACTATGGCTACACCTTC.